This T cell receptor beta chain stems from a study of shared clonotypes between healthy human individuals. The CDR3 sequence is 17 residues long. The germline gives CDR1 SEHNR, CDR2 FQNEAQ (reference sequence). Trimming cost V 4 bases and J 6 bases; bases outside gene matches: 7. Those who donated, Caucasian adults without exception, all lived in Nashville, Tennessee. Deep-level running was used for the assay. As processed by the authors: Filtering of immunoSEQ junctional sequences could not match full-length read filtering. Profiled with immunoSEQ multiplex PCR; TCRdb holds only in-frame clones, not every one. V and J calls and clone size are as listed in that table; D and trimming were resolved from the DNA. The sample lists 700,000 or so clones; approximately 79% were seen once.

The chain links TRBV7-9 to TRBJ2-1; TRBD2 agrees at 15 bases. This TCR was recovered from a woman in her 30s in good health. The specimen was memory CD4+ T cells sorted from blood. Noted subset: CD45RA-negative fraction. The CDR3, as DNA: TGTGCCAGCAGCTGGGGACTAGCGGGAGGCCCCAGCAATGAGCAGTTCTTC. Translated: CASSWGLAGGPSNEQFF.